Below, 22 T cell receptor beta chains from the same sample are listed, as sequenced in a study of blood T cells in healthy people across ages. A sample-barcoded 5' primer and a J-beta primer mix were used in a second PCR of roughly 6 to 11 cycles. One entry per CDR3 protein, called by TCRdb with MiXCR from the 5' RACE reads. The sample has some 1.7 million distinct CDR3 sequences; about 28% are singletons. The sequencing sample was made of blood. All receptors come from a woman aged 30 to 39 in good health.

J is TRBJ1-5 and V is TRBV25-1; 8 bases align to TRBD1. The CDR3 has 15 residues. The V gene's germline CDR1 is MGHDK and CDR2 SYGVNS. V shed 3 bases and J 3 bases; nucleotides not matched to a gene: 4. The CDR3 loop reads CASSDGQGDNQPQHF. CDR3 nucleotides: TGTGCCAGCAGTGACGGACAGGGCGACAATCAGCCCCAGCATTTT.

This clonotype has at least ten counts. The DNA of the CDR3 is TGTGCCAGCAGTTACTACACTAGCGGTCAAGAGACCCAGTACTTC. Its protein is CASSYYTSGQETQYF. V gene TRBV6-5 combines with J gene TRBJ2-5; 8 nucleotides agree with TRBD2. The CDR3 contains 15 residues. CDR1 is MNHEY, CDR2 SVGAGI, per germline. Trimming cost V 1 base and J 2 bases; bases outside gene matches: 3.

This clonotype has ten or more counts. This chain joins TRBV29-1 and TRBJ2-1; 8 nucleotides line up with TRBD2. The CDR3 has 15 residues. CDR1 SQVTM and CDR2 ANQGSEA come from the germline V gene. V trimming: 4 bases; J trimming: 7 bases; junction bases outside the gene matches: 12. DNA for the CDR3: TGCAGCGTTGCTTGGAGCGGGGGAGCACGAAATGAGCAGTTCTTC. Residues: CSVAWSGGARNEQFF.

The chain employs TRBV6-5 and TRBJ2-5; the D call may be TRBD1 or TRBD2 (5 bases each). V lost 2 bases and J lost 2, with 9 bases in between. This CDR3 is built from 14 residues. Per the germline V gene, CDR1 is MNHEY and CDR2 is SVGAGI. The CDR3 protein is CASSYGGRQETQYF. The CDR3 DNA follows: TGTGCCAGCAGTTACGGGGGACGGCAAGAGACCCAGTACTTC.

V and J are TRBV7-9 and TRBJ2-7, with D possibly being TRBD1 (5 bases). The germline V gene has CDR1 SEHNR and CDR2 FQNEAQ (reference sequence). V gave up 0 bases and J gave up 2 bases, with 11 bases separating them. The CDR3 has 15 amino acids. As DNA, the CDR3 is TGTGCCAGCAGCTTAGCGTTAGGGGCCACCTACGAGCAGTACTTC. Translation: CASSLALGATYEQYF.

This clonotype was picked up a small number of times. This chain links TRBV20-1 with TRBJ2-7; TRBD2 matches 9 bases. J was trimmed by 4 bases and V by 3 bases; bases with no gene match: 10. The germline gives CDR1 DFQATT, CDR2 SNEGSKA (reference sequence). The CDR3 has 15 residues. The CDR3 DNA follows: TGCAGTGCTAGTGGGCGGGAGGGACACATGTACGAGCAGTACTTC. This sequence encodes CSASGREGHMYEQYF.

This clonotype was seen more than once but under ten times. A read error may produce the germline difference seen at one junction end. This chain joins TRBV5-1 and TRBJ2-1, with TRBD2 identical over 13 bases. This CDR3 region has 15 residues. The germline CDR1 and CDR2 sequences are SGHRS and YFSETQ. The CDR3 sequence: CACRTSGRGEGEQFF. CDR3 coding DNA: TGCGCCTGCAGGACTAGCGGGAGAGGAGAGGGAGAGCAGTTCTTC.

Turning to this clonotype: A single base separates this from a much larger clone, so it may be a read error. This chain links TRBV7-2 with TRBJ1-2; D is possibly TRBD1 (6 bases). The germline gives CDR1 SGHTA, CDR2 FQGNSA. Trimming left V 8 bases short and J 4 bases short, with 23 bases between. The CDR3 sequence is 16 residues long. The CDR3 region has the DNA TGTGCCAGCTGCCTAAACTGGGGGCGGGAGGTCTATGGCTACACCTTC. This gives the protein CASCLNWGREVYGYTF.

The chain uses TRBV20-1 and TRBJ2-1, with 7 bases identical to TRBD2. Unmatched junction bases numbered 4, after V lost 2 bases and J lost 3 bases. The CDR3 covers 14 residues. CDR1 is DFQATT and CDR2 is SNEGSKA in the germline V gene (reference sequence). The CDR3, as DNA: TGCAGTGCTAGATGGGGGGGGGTCTACAATGAGCAGTTCTTC. This encodes CSARWGGVYNEQFF.

This clonotype has a count of ten or more. V and J are TRBV29-1 and TRBJ2-1; D might be TRBD1 or TRBD2, each matching 6 bases. The CDR3 contains 11 residues. Germline CDR1 and CDR2: SQVTM and ANQGSEA. V dropped 4 bases and J dropped 9 bases, with 10 bases sitting between them. The CDR3 loop is CSVGRGAEQFF. The CDR3 DNA sequence: TGCAGCGTTGGAAGGGGGGCTGAGCAGTTCTTC.

This clonotype has only a few counts. The genes are TRBV29-1 and TRBJ1-2; D might be TRBD1 (5 bases). Deletions cut 4 bases from V and 6 bases from J, with 9 bases between. Per germline, CDR1 SQVTM and CDR2 ANQGSEA. This CDR3 region has 11 residues. The CDR3 sequence is CSVVRVHGYTF. Here the CDR3 DNA reads TGCAGCGTTGTCAGGGTTCATGGCTACACCTTC.

This clonotype was seen a handful of times. This chain links TRBV7-2 with TRBJ2-5; 7 nucleotides agree with TRBD1. There are 13 residues in the CDR3. V gave up 5 bases and J gave up 5 bases; unmatched junction bases: 5. Germline CDR1 SGHTA, CDR2 FQGNSA. CDR3 sequence (DNA): TGTGCCAGCAGCACGGGACAGTCGGAGACCCAGTACTTC. Encoded protein: CASSTGQSETQYF.

In this sample, this clonotype turned up once. The rearrangement uses TRBV20-1 and TRBJ2-5; 13 bases match TRBD2. Germline V gene data show CDR1 as DFQATT and CDR2 as SNEGSKA (reference sequence). The junction had 15 bases not matched to a gene; V was cut back by 6 bases and J by 11 bases. There are 15 residues in the CDR3. CDR3 amino acids: CSAQGGLAGKDEQYF. The CDR3, as DNA: TGCAGTGCCCAGGGGGGACTAGCGGGGAAGGATGAGCAGTACTTC.

As concerns this clonotype: The germline gene is not matched at one end of the junction; a read error may be the cause. V and J are TRBV2 and TRBJ1-2, with 8 bases that match TRBD1. The CDR3 has 17 amino acids. Germline V gene data show CDR1 as SNHLY and CDR2 as FYNNEI. CDR3 in amino acids: CASRRGGTGPRPYDYTF. The CDR3 coding sequence is TGTGCCAGCAGGAGGGGTGGGACAGGCCCTAGACCTTATGACTACACCTTC.

This clonotype was counted only a few times. A read error may account for a junction end that differs from germline. The chain couples TRBV12-3 or TRBV12-4 to TRBJ2-4; D is ambiguous. Judging by the DNA end, TRBJ2-5 fits better; the J call may be wrong. The CDR3 runs to 13 residues. Written as DNA, the CDR3 is TGTGCCAACAGTTCCAGCTCCCTAGAGACCCAGTACTTC. It yields the protein CANSSSSLETQYF.

This sequence joins TRBV5-6 and TRBJ2-3; TRBD2 agrees at 8 bases. The CDR3 has 18 amino acids. The V gene's germline CDR1 is SGHDT and CDR2 YYEEEE. With V trimmed by 3 bases and J by 4 bases, 16 bases remained unmatched. CDR3 region: CASSYEVGSGIIADTQYF. The CDR3 bases are TGTGCCAGCAGCTACGAAGTAGGTAGCGGGATAATCGCAGATACGCAGTATTTT.

Notes on this clonotype: Just one base apart from a much larger clone, this may be a read error. The chain uses TRBV6-5 and TRBJ2-1; possibly TRBD2 for D (5 bases). Germline V gene lookup returns CDR1 MNHEY and CDR2 SVGAGI. The CDR3 contains 14 residues. Trimming shortened V by 0 bases and J by 8 bases, and 11 bases separated the two germline ends. The CDR3 region has the DNA TGTGCCAGCAGTTACTCGATTAGCGCGTATGAGCAGTTCTTC. This sequence encodes CASSYSISAYEQFF.

The chain combines TRBV12-3 or TRBV12-4 with TRBJ1-5; no reliable D call. V was trimmed by 3 bases and J by 5 bases, leaving 14 bases between them. The CDR3 runs to 15 residues. This CDR3 reads CASSLNSPVDQPQHF. Written as DNA, the CDR3 is TGTGCCAGCAGTTTGAATTCACCGGTGGATCAGCCCCAGCATTTT.

The table lists this clonotype with many counts. The V gene is TRBV29-1, the J gene TRBJ2-6; possibly TRBD2 for D (7 bases). Trimming removed 4 bases at V and 3 bases at J, with 10 bases between. Germline V gene sequence: CDR1 SQVTM, CDR2 ANQGSEA. CDR3 length: 14 amino acids. The CDR3 DNA sequence: TGCAGCGTTGTGGGGGGGCGTGGGGCCAACGTCCTGACTTTC. It yields the protein CSVVGGRGANVLTF.

This clonotype was detected ten times or more. The chain employs TRBV5-5 and TRBJ2-7; no reliable D call. Trimming cost V 3 bases and J 2 bases, with 9 bases left between them. Germline-derived CDR1 and CDR2 are SGHKS and YYEKEE (reference sequence). This CDR3 has 13 amino acids. This CDR3 is CASSWVGAYEQYF. CDR3 in DNA: TGTGCCAGCAGCTGGGTTGGGGCCTACGAGCAGTACTTC.

The chain uses TRBV5-4 and TRBJ2-5; D not certain. This CDR3 region has 15 residues. Trimming pared 5 bases from V and 3 bases from J, leaving 17 bases between. Germline values: CDR1 SGHNT, CDR2 YYREEE (reference sequence). The CDR3 coding sequence is TGTGCCAGCAGTTCTGCTGTGCCAGGAGAAGAGACCCAGTACTTC. Translating gives CASSSAVPGEETQYF.

A note on this clonotype: A much more abundant neighbour one base away suggests this may be a read error. This sequence joins TRBV11-1 and TRBJ1-6, with no clear D. The CDR3 totals 14 residues. Per germline, CDR1 SGHAT and CDR2 FQDESV (reference sequence). Here the CDR3 reads CTSSLEVRNSPLHF. The CDR3 DNA reads TGTACCAGCAGCTTAGAGGTTCGCAATTCACCCCTCCACTTT.